This T cell receptor beta chain was found in a study of long-term antiretroviral therapy in people with HIV. Germline V lookup: CDR1 ENHRY, CDR2 SYGVKD. CDR3 length: 12 amino acids. With V trimmed by 8 bases and J by 10 bases, 4 bases remained unmatched. The study used samples holding about 0.9-11 million cryopreserved PBMC before DNA extraction. An immunoSEQ assay, version v3.0, was performed at survey level. Generated by immunoSEQ multiplex PCR, the TCRdb table keeps only in-frame clones and is missing some. The table lists roughly 28,000 clones, roughly nine tenths of them singletons, with around 5% in the top ten.

The sequence derives from a middle-aged man with HIV. The chain uses TRBV10-3 and TRBJ1-6, with 8 bases matching TRBD1. Here the sequenced sample was unsorted PBMCs, taken just over 2.6 years after starting antiretroviral therapy. DNA of the CDR3: TGTGCCATCCGGACAGGGTCCTCACCCCTCCACTTT. It encodes CAIRTGSSPLHF.